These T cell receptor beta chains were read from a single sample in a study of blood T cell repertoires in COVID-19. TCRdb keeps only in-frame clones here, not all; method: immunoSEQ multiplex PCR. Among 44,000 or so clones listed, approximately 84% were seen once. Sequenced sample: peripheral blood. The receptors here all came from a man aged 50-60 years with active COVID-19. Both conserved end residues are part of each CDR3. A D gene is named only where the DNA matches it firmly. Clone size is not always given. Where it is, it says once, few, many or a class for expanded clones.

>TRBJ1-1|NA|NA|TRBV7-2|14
TGTGCCAGCAGCCAATCAGTGATTTACACTGAAGCTTTCTTT
CASSQSVIYTEAFF
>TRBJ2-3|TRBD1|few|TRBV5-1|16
TGCGCCAGCAGCTATACAGGGGTAACCCCCCGAGATACGCAGTATTTT
CASSYTGVTPRDTQYF
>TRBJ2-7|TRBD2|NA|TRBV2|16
TGTGCCAGCAGTGAAGCGGGGGGGGAGGCCCTTTACGAGCAGTACTTC
CASSEAGGEALYEQYF
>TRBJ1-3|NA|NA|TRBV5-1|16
TGCGCCAGCAGCCTAGGACTTATAAGCTCTGGAAACACCATATATTTT
CASSLGLISSGNTIYF
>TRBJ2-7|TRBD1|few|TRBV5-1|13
TGCGCCAGCAGCTTGGAGAGGAGCCAGGGGGAGTACTTC
CASSLERSQGEYF
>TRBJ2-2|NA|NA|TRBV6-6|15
TGTGCCAGCAGCGCCCAGGGGCAGTCCACCGGGGAGCTGTTTTTT
CASSAQGQSTGELFF
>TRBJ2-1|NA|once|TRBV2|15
TGTGCCAGCAGTAGAAGGGAGGCTGGGAACAATGAGCAGTTCTTC
CASSRREAGNNEQFF
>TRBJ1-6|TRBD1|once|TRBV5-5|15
TGTGCCAGCAGCGAACGACAGGGAAGGCATTCACCCCTCCACTTT
CASSERQGRHSPLHF
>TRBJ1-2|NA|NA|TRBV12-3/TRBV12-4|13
TGTGCCAGCAGTTTCCGGCAGGCATATGGCTACACCTTC
CASSFRQAYGYTF
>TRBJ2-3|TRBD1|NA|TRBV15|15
TGTGCCACCAGCAGAGATATCACAGGGGTACACACGCAGTATTTT
CATSRDITGVHTQYF
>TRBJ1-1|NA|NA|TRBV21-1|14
TGTGCCAGCAACCCAGGACACCTCAACACTGAAGCTTTCTTT
CASNPGHLNTEAFF
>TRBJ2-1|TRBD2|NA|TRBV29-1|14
TGCAGCGTTGAACTGCTAGCGGGCCACAATGAGCAGTTCTTC
CSVELLAGHNEQFF
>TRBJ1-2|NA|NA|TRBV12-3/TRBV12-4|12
TGTGCCAGCAGGTTCCCGGGGGTGGGCTACACCTTC
CASRFPGVGYTF
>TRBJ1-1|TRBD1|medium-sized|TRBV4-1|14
TGCGCCAGCAGCCAAAAGACAGGGGGTACTGAAGCTTTCTTT
CASSQKTGGTEAFF
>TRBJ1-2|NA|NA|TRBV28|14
TGTGCCAGCAGTATCGGACAGACGGAGTATGGCTACACCTTC
CASSIGQTEYGYTF
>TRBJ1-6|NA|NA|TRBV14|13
TGTGCCAGCAGCCCGAGGACAGATTCACCCCTCCACTTT
CASSPRTDSPLHF
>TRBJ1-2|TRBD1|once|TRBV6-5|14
TGTGCCAGCAGTTACACCCCCCAGGGGGACGGCTACACCTTC
CASSYTPQGDGYTF
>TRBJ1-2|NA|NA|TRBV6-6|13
TGTGCCACCCGAGGCGGGTCTAACTATGGCTACACCTTC
CATRGGSNYGYTF
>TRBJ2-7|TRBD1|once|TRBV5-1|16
TGCGCCAGCAGCAGGACCCGACAGGGAAGGAGCTACGAGCAGTACTTC
CASSRTRQGRSYEQYF
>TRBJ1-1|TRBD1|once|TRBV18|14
TGTGCCAGCTCACCGGCGGACAGGCCCGAAAGGGCTTTCTTT
CASSPADRPERAFF
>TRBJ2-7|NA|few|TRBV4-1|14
TGCGCCAGCAGCCAGAGGCTGAGGACCTACGAGCAGTACTTC
CASSQRLRTYEQYF
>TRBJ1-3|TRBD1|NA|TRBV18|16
TGTGCCAGCTCACCGGAGACAGGGTCCTTCGGAAACACCATATATTTT
CASSPETGSFGNTIYF
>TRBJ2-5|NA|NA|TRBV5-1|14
TGCGCCAGCAGCGTCGACAGCCCGAAGGAGACCCAGTACTTC
CASSVDSPKETQYF
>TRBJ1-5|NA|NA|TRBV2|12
TGTGCCAGCAGCAGACAGGATCGGCCCCAGCATTTT
CASSRQDRPQHF
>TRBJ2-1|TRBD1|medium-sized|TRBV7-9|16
TGTGCCAGCAGCGGGACAGGGAGTAGCTCCTACAATGAGCAGTTCTTC
CASSGTGSSSYNEQFF
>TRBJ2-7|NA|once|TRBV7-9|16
TGTGCCAGCAGCTTGCCAGCAGGGGGGTTCTCCTACGAGCAGTACTTC
CASSLPAGGFSYEQYF
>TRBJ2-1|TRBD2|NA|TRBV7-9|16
TGTGCCAGCAGCTTAGTAGCGCTAGCGGGGGCCGTCGAGCAGTTCTTC
CASSLVALAGAVEQFF
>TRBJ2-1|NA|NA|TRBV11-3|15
TGTGCCAGCAGCTACCGGGAAAGCTCCTACAATGAGCAGTTCTTC
CASSYRESSYNEQFF
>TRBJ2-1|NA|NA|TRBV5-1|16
TGCGCCAGCAGCTTGGCCAAGCTACCCCCTCGGAATGAGCAGTTCTTC
CASSLAKLPPRNEQFF
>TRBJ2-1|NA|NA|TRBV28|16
TGTGCCAGCACTGTTCTAGGCCGGATAGCCTACAATGAGCAGTTCTTC
CASTVLGRIAYNEQFF
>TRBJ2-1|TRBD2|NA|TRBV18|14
TGTGCCAGCTCACCACCTGCGGGGGGCGATGAGCAGTTCTTC
CASSPPAGGDEQFF
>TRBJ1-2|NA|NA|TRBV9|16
TGTGCCAGCAGCGTAGCGGAGACCTCGGGGATCTATGGCTACACCTTC
CASSVAETSGIYGYTF
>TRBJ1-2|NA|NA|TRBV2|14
TGTGCCAGCAGTGAAGTGGGCCGTGGGGGCGGCTACACCTTC
CASSEVGRGGGYTF
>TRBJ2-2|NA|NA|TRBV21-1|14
TGTGCCAGCAGCAAAGACAGAAGTTACGGGGAGCTGTTTTTT
CASSKDRSYGELFF
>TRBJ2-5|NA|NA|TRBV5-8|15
TGTGCCAGCAGCCCCGACGGGGTCATAGGGGAGACCCAGTACTTC
CASSPDGVIGETQYF
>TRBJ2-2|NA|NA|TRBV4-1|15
TGCGCCAGCAGCCAAGACTCTAGCTCCGGCGGGGAGCTGTTTTTT
CASSQDSSSGGELFF
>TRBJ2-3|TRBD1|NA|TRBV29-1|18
TGCAGCGTTGAAGATCCCGATCCGGGACAGGAACTCACAGATACGCAGTATTTT
CSVEDPDPGQELTDTQYF
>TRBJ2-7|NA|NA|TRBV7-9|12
TGTGCCAGCAGCTTATCCGGGATCGAGCAGTACTTC
CASSLSGIEQYF
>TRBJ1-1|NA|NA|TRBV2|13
TGTGCCAGCAGTGTAACAGGGCCCACTGAAGCTTTCTTT
CASSVTGPTEAFF
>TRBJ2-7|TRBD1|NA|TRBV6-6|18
TGTGCCAGCAGTCTAACCCGTCCTCTTTGGGACAGTGCCTACGAGCAGTACTTC
CASSLTRPLWDSAYEQYF
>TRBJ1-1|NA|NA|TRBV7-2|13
TGTGCCAGCGGAAGAGGAGCGAACACTGAAGCTTTCTTT
CASGRGANTEAFF
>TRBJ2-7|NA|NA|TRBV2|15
TGTGCCAGCACCCCCGAGGCTGCCAGCTCCTACGAGCAGTACTTC
CASTPEAASSYEQYF
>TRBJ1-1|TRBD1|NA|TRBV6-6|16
TGTGCCAGCAGTTACGAGCGACAGGGGGCAAACACTGAAGCTTTCTTT
CASSYERQGANTEAFF
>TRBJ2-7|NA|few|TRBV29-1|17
TGCAGCGTTGAAACCCCAACCGGGACTCACTATTCCTACGAGCAGTACTTC
CSVETPTGTHYSYEQYF
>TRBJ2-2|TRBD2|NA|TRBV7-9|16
TGTGCCAGCAGCCCAACGGGGGGGACGGTCGGCGGGGAGCTGTTTTTT
CASSPTGGTVGGELFF
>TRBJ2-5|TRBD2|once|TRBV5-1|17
TGCGCCAGCAGCCCGACTAGCGGGGGGCTATACCAAGAGACCCAGTACTTC
CASSPTSGGLYQETQYF
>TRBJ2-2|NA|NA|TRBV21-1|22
TGTGCCAGCAGCAAGCCCAGGAACTTAGGGACTAGCGGGGGCTCGGGCACCGGGGAGCTGTTTTTT
CASSKPRNLGTSGGSGTGELFF
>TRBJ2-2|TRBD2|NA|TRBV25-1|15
TGTGCCAGCAGTGAATCTACGGGAGGGGCCGGGGAGCTGTTTTTT
CASSESTGGAGELFF
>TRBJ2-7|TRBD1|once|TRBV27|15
TGTGCCAGCAGAAATATAGGGACAGGGCCCTACGAGCAGTACTTC
CASRNIGTGPYEQYF
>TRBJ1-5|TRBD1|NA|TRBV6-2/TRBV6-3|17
TGTGCCAGCAGTACTTTGTATCGTGGGACAGGGTCTCAGCCCCAGCATTTT
CASSTLYRGTGSQPQHF
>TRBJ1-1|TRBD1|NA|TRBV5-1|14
TGCGCCAGCAGCTGGTCGACAGGGGACACTGAAGCTTTCTTT
CASSWSTGDTEAFF
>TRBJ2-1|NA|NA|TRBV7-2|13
TGTGCCAGCAGCTTCGCTAGCCACAATGAGCAGTTCTTC
CASSFASHNEQFF
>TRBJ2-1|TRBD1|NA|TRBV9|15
TGTGCCAGCAGCCCGACAGGGGGCGTCTACAATGAGCAGTTCTTC
CASSPTGGVYNEQFF
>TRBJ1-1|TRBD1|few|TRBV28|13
TGTGCCAGCAGTCCCGGACAGGGGACTGAAGCTTTCTTT
CASSPGQGTEAFF
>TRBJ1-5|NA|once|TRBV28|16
TGTGCCAGCTTCCCGACAGTCTCATGGGGCAATCAGCCCCAGCATTTT
CASFPTVSWGNQPQHF
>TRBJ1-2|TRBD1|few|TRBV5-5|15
TGTGCCAGCAGCTTGGTCAGGGGGCGCGGCTATGGCTACACCTTC
CASSLVRGRGYGYTF
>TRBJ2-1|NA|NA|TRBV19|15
TGTGCCAGTACGGGAAGACAGGAAGGTTGGGGTGAGCAGTTCTTC
CASTGRQEGWGEQFF
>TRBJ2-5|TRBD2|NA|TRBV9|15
TGTGCCAGCGCGGCGGGAGGGGGCTGGGAAGAGACCCAGTACTTC
CASAAGGGWEETQYF
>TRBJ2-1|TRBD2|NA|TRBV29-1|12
TGCAGCGTTGAGGGGAGGGTCTATGAGCAGTTCTTC
CSVEGRVYEQFF
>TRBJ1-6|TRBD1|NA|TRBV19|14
TGTGCCAGCAGGAGACAGGGGGTGGAATCACCCCTCCACTTT
CASRRQGVESPLHF